Listed here are 16 T cell receptor beta chains from one sample, sequenced in a study of shared clonotypes between healthy human individuals. Data came from immunoSEQ multiplex PCR; TCRdb stores just in-frame clones and leaves some out. The repertoire holds about a million clones, with under 80% as singletons. Sequencing was done on a sample of memory CD4+ T cells sorted from blood. Documented subset: CD45RA-negative fraction. The receptors derive from a man between 18 and 35 years old in good health.

The chain carries TRBV29-1 and TRBJ2-7; 9 bases are shared with TRBD2. Germline CDR1 SQVTM, CDR2 ANQGSEA. CDR3 length: 17 amino acids. Trimming removed 1 base from V and 3 bases from J; junction bases left unmatched: 13. The CDR3 spells CSVEAGPWGSGSYEQYF. CDR3 DNA: TGCAGCGTTGAAGCGGGACCGTGGGGTAGCGGGAGCTACGAGCAGTACTTC.

V gene TRBV5-6 combines with J gene TRBJ2-7; D not certain. The germline V and J ends were trimmed by 0 bases and 3 bases, with 10 bases remaining between them. The CDR3 spans 14 residues. Germline CDR1 SGHDT, CDR2 YYEEEE. In DNA form, the CDR3 reads TGTGCCAGCAGCTTGGCCCACTCGAGCTACGAGCAGTACTTC. This gives the protein CASSLAHSSYEQYF.

The J gene is TRBJ2-7, the V gene TRBV11-1, with D perhaps matching TRBD2 (6 bases). V was pared by 5 bases and J by 0 bases, with 20 bases between. The germline V gene encodes CDR1 SGHAT and CDR2 FQDESV (reference sequence). CDR3 size: 17 residues. DNA for the CDR3: TGTGCCAGCAGCGGTAGGGGCGGGGCCCTTCCCTCCTACGAGCAGTACTTC. As protein: CASSGRGGALPSYEQYF. Full variable domain (outside the CDR3, taken from reference TRBV11-1 and TRBJ2-7): EAEVAQSPRYKITEKSQAVAFWCDPISGHATLYWYRQILGQGPELLVQFQDESVVDDSQLPKDRFSAERLKGVDSTLKIQPAELGDSAMYLCASSGRGGALPSYEQYFGPGTRLTVT.

The J gene is TRBJ2-1, the V gene TRBV18; D tentatively fits TRBD1 or TRBD2 (5 bases each). V gave up 0 bases and J gave up 5 bases, with 11 bases separating them. The CDR3 extends over 15 amino acids. Germline-derived CDR1 and CDR2 are KGHSH and LQKENI. Written as DNA, the CDR3 is TGTGCCAGCTCACCACCGGGGCTAGCACACAATGAGCAGTTCTTC. It encodes CASSPPGLAHNEQFF.

The chain joins TRBV5-6 to TRBJ1-2; D not resolved. This CDR3 is 14 amino acids long. Trimming removed 0 bases from V and 2 bases from J, with 8 bases in between. CDR1 is SGHDT and CDR2 is YYEEEE in the germline V gene. The DNA for the CDR3 is TGTGCCAGCAGCTTGGAGACAAAGAACTATGGCTACACCTTC. Residues: CASSLETKNYGYTF.

This rearrangement joins TRBV7-2 to TRBJ2-2; TRBD2 agrees at 7 bases. CDR1 and CDR2 (germline): SGHTA, FQGNSA. The CDR3 contains 15 residues. V shed 6 bases, J shed 3 bases, and the junction held 7 bases outside the gene matches. Here the CDR3 DNA reads TGTGCCAGCAGGAACTTCGCGGGGGACACCGGGGAGCTGTTTTTT. Translated, it gives CASRNFAGDTGELFF.

The chain uses TRBV5-1 and TRBJ2-3; no reliable D call. V was shortened by 2 bases and J by 0 bases, with 4 bases between the two germline ends. The V gene's germline CDR1 is SGHRS and CDR2 YFSETQ. This CDR3 is 13 amino acids long. The CDR3 sequence: CASSFVSTDTQYF. CDR3 coding DNA: TGCGCCAGCAGCTTTGTCAGCACAGATACGCAGTATTTT.

The chain has TRBV4-1 and TRBJ1-3; D gene uncertain. Looked up from germline, CDR1 is MGHRA and CDR2 is YSYEKL. The CDR3 is made up of 13 amino acids. V was clipped by 0 bases and J by 5 bases, with 5 bases between them. CDR3 sequence (DNA): TGCGCCAGCAGCCAAGAAGACAGAAACACCATATATTTT. This gives the protein CASSQEDRNTIYF.

This clone was seen once. The rearrangement joins TRBV2 to TRBJ2-5, with 8 bases identical to TRBD1. V shed 6 bases, J shed 4 bases, and the junction held 10 bases outside the gene matches. This CDR3 spans 15 amino acids. Germline-derived CDR1 and CDR2 are SNHLY and FYNNEI. The CDR3 loop reads CASRGQESWLETQYF. The CDR3 DNA is TGTGCCAGCAGGGGACAGGAGTCCTGGCTAGAGACCCAGTACTTC.

In this sample, this clone turned up once. The J gene is TRBJ1-6, the V gene TRBV30; TRBD1 aligns across 7 bases. Germline CDR1 and CDR2: GTSNPN and SVGIG (reference sequence). CDR3 length: 15 amino acids. After removal of 3 bases from V and 5 bases from J, the junction contained 7 bases not matched to a gene. The chain's CDR3 is CAWRTGIGNNSPLHF. CDR3 coding DNA: TGTGCCTGGAGGACAGGGATCGGGAATAATTCACCCCTCCACTTT.

This clone was seen only a few times. The chain uses TRBV20-1 and TRBJ2-1; D perhaps matches TRBD2 (6 bases). Between the trimmed V and J ends, which lost 3 bases and 16 bases, there was a span of 13 bases. CDR3 length equals 10 residues. Germline V gene data show CDR1 as DFQATT and CDR2 as SNEGSKA (reference sequence). The CDR3 nucleotides read TGCAGTGCTAGTAGGGGACTCTTATTCTTC. Translating it yields CSASRGLLFF.

The chain has TRBV6-1 and TRBJ1-3; D is unclear. CDR1 and CDR2 from the germline V gene are MNHNS and SASEGT. The CDR3 has 15 residues. Trimming left V 4 bases short and J 0 bases short, with 10 bases between. CDR3 protein: CASSVLQSSGNTIYF. CDR3 nucleotide sequence: TGTGCCAGCAGTGTACTACAGAGCTCTGGAAACACCATATATTTT.

There are a few counts of this clone. The V call is TRBV5-8, the J call TRBJ2-7, with D possibly TRBD1 on 6 matching bases. Trimming stripped 5 bases from V and 3 bases from J, with 12 bases between. Germline values: CDR1 SGHTS, CDR2 YDEGEE. This CDR3 contains 13 residues. The CDR3 is CASSSTGYYEQYF. The DNA for the CDR3 is TGTGCCAGCAGTTCAACAGGGTACTACGAGCAGTACTTC.

The chain uses TRBV5-4 and TRBJ1-2, with a weak D call TRBD1 (6 bases). The CDR3 has 13 residues. Germline V gene data show CDR1 as SGHNT and CDR2 as YYREEE (reference sequence). V shed 3 bases and J shed 4 bases, with 10 bases lying between them. In DNA form, the CDR3 reads TGTGCCAGCAGCTCCAGGGGTCTCTATGGCTACACCTTC. Its protein is CASSSRGLYGYTF.

This chain joins TRBV7-9 and TRBJ2-3, with D hard to call. CDR1 and CDR2 (germline): SEHNR, FQNEAQ (reference sequence). The V end lost 5 bases, the J end lost 7 bases, and 13 bases lay between the germline ends. This CDR3 has 13 residues. The CDR3 coding sequence is TGTGCCAGCAGCATCAGTAGTCCGCATACGCAGTATTTT. Protein product: CASSISSPHTQYF. Looking up the rest from reference TRBV7-9 and TRBJ2-3 gives the full variable domain: DTGVSQNPRHKITKRGQNVTFRCDPISEHNRLYWYRQTLGQGPEFLTYFQNEAQLEKSRLLSDRFSAERPKGSFSTLEIQRTEQGDSAMYLCASSISSPHTQYFGPGTRLTVL.

The chain recombines TRBV5-8 with TRBJ2-5, with 9 bases fitting TRBD2. V dropped 2 bases and J dropped 4; count of bases not matched to a gene: 9. Germline values: CDR1 SGHTS, CDR2 YDEGEE. The CDR3 runs to 16 residues. CDR3 coding DNA: TGTGCCAGCAGCTTAGGCTCGCGGGGGGGCCCAGAGACCCAGTACTTC. It yields the protein CASSLGSRGGPETQYF.